The source of this TCR beta chain is a study of PD-1 blockade in classical Hodgkin lymphoma. General study findings and limits: Although disease activity or prior therapy may be involved, causes of the repertoire differences remain undefined. CD8+ TCR diversity did not rise significantly by C4D1, unlike CD4+. Newly diagnosed patients had diversity similar to the baseline diversity of complete responders.

The assay was immunoSEQ multiplex PCR, and TCRdb's table has in-frame clones only and misses some. The table lists 43,000 or so clones, almost 90% of them singletons. The V segment lost 6 bases and the J segment 6 bases; nucleotides outside the gene matches: 15. CDR3 size: 15 residues. Germline V gives CDR1 SGHRS, CDR2 YFSETQ. About this clone itself: Antigen specificity is unknown.

There was relapse after autologous stem cell transplantation in every patient, and there was variation in brentuximab vedotin exposure. Source: peripheral blood mononuclear cells (PBMCs), taken at baseline. This receptor was taken from a human donor with classical Hodgkin lymphoma. This chain uses TRBV5-1 with TRBJ2-7; 7 bases map to TRBD1. CDR3 region: CASTPTGQSPGEQYF. The CDR3 DNA reads TGCGCCAGCACGCCCACGGGACAGAGTCCTGGCGAGCAGTACTTC. The whole variable domain, remainder taken from reference TRBV5-1 and TRBJ2-7, is KAGVTQTPRYLIKTRGQQVTLSCSPISGHRSVSWYQQTPGQGLQFLFEYFSETQRNKGNFPGRFSGRQFSNSRSEMNVSTLELGDSALYLCASTPTGQSPGEQYFGPGTRLTVT.